The 21 T cell receptor beta chains in this list originate from one sample, sequenced in a study of Graves' ophthalmopathy and Graves' hyperthyroidism listed by TCRdb under 2018. This sample was sequenced with an Illumina HiSeq 2000. For repertoire sequencing, the TCR beta CDR3 regions were amplified from RNA transcripts. The first round of RT-PCR was done with HTBI primers and the Qiagen OneStep RT-PCR kit, and was followed by a second round of multiplex PCR, then size selection and purification. In-frame beta chains were kept once TCRdb had trimmed the public reads at Q25 with fastp and called clones with MiXCR. CDR3 protein duplicates are merged, each entry listing the most common genes and DNA. This sample comprises about 740,000 distinct CDR3 sequences, 40% of them detected only once. The top ten clones comprise less than 55% of the sample. Sequenced input: peripheral blood. These receptors all stem from an adult man with Graves' ophthalmopathy.

This clonotype was counted ten times or more. The chain employs TRBV7-9 and TRBJ1-2; no definite D call. Germline V CDR1 and CDR2: SEHNR, FQNEAQ (reference sequence). There are 13 residues in the CDR3. Trimming left V 2 bases short and J 1 base short, with 5 bases between. CDR3 sequence (DNA): TGTGCCAGCAGCTTATTCCATAACTATGGCTACACCTTC. This sequence encodes CASSLFHNYGYTF.

This clonotype appeared many times. The V call is TRBV10-3, the J call TRBJ1-3, with a tentative D call TRBD1 (5 bases). The CDR3 covers 15 residues. CDR1 is ENHRY and CDR2 is SYGVKD in the germline V gene. V lost 10 bases to trimming and J lost 0 bases, with 16 bases between them. Written as DNA, the CDR3 is TGTGCCACTGGAGGGACCGTTAACTCTGGAAACACCATATATTTT. Its translation: CATGGTVNSGNTIYF.

This clonotype has ten or more counts. The J gene is TRBJ2-2, the V gene TRBV7-3, with D uncertain. V was pared by 4 bases and J by 8 bases, with 11 bases between. This CDR3 comprises 13 residues. Germline V gene sequence: CDR1 SGHTA, CDR2 FQGTGA. CDR3 loop: CASSSQASGELFF. The DNA for the CDR3 is TGTGCCAGCAGCTCCCAGGCGAGTGGGGAGCTGTTTTTT.

This clonotype occurred many times. The chain is built from TRBV7-8 and TRBJ1-2; D not certain. V was shortened by 2 bases and J by 11 bases, with 18 bases between the two germline ends. CDR1 is SGHVS and CDR2 is FQNEAQ in the germline V gene. The CDR3 runs to 14 residues. CDR3 DNA: TGTGCCAGCAGCTTAACAATGGCAGGCTCTCGGTACACCTTC. Its translation: CASSLTMAGSRYTF.

The chain recombines TRBV10-3 with TRBJ1-2, with D perhaps matching TRBD1 (6 bases). The CDR3 length is 15 residues. The germline V gene encodes CDR1 ENHRY and CDR2 SYGVKD. V was clipped by 3 bases and J by 7 bases, with 18 bases between them. In DNA, the CDR3 is TGTGCCATCAGTGATACCGGGACAATGATCGGTGGCTACACCTTC. Its protein product is CAISDTGTMIGGYTF.

This clonotype was seen repeatedly, ten times or more. The J gene is TRBJ2-7, the V gene TRBV29-1; 9 positions match TRBD1. The CDR3 contains 13 residues. The ends lost 4 bases at V and 6 bases at J; junction bases unmatched: 7. Germline loops: CDR1 SQVTM, CDR2 ANQGSEA. The CDR3 DNA reads as TGCAGCGTTGGGGGGACAGGGTCTACCGAGCAGTACTTC. Residues: CSVGGTGSTEQYF.

The V and J genes are TRBV11-2 and TRBJ2-5; D gene unclear. V lost 3 bases to trimming and J lost 4 bases, with 12 bases between them. The CDR3 covers 14 residues. CDR1 and CDR2 (germline): SGHAT, FQNNGV. The CDR3 is CASSFGQRGETQYF. The CDR3 bases are TGTGCCAGCAGCTTCGGGCAAAGAGGAGAGACCCAGTACTTC.

As for this clonotype: This may arise from a read error, as a much more abundant clone is one base away. The gene calls are TRBV6-2 or TRBV6-3 and TRBJ2-7; TRBD2 matches 14 bases. The CDR3 totals 14 residues. J gave up 5 bases and V 10 bases, and 7 bases lay outside the gene matches. Per the germline V gene, CDR1 is MNHEY and CDR2 is SVGEGT. This CDR3 reads CATKGLAGGDEQYF. DNA of the CDR3: TGTGCCACCAAAGGACTAGCGGGAGGAGACGAGCAGTACTTC.

V gene TRBV28 combines with J gene TRBJ2-5; the match to TRBD2 covers 14 bases. Germline V lookup: CDR1 MDHEN, CDR2 SYDVKM. This CDR3 is 18 amino acids long. V shed 6 bases and J 2 bases; nucleotides not matched to a gene: 11. In DNA, the CDR3 is TGTGCCAGCAGCTCTTCTAGGACTAGCGGGAGGCAACAAGAGACCCAGTACTTC. Translation: CASSSSRTSGRQQETQYF.

The chain is built from TRBV10-3 and TRBJ1-2; no reliable D call. V gave up 5 bases and J gave up 6 bases, with 7 bases separating them. Per germline, CDR1 ENHRY and CDR2 SYGVKD. The CDR3 totals 11 residues. CDR3 protein: CAISYSNGYTF. The CDR3 DNA is TGTGCCATCAGTTACTCGAATGGCTACACCTTC.

Details on this clonotype: The junction shows a germline mismatch at one end, possibly a read error. This chain uses TRBV11-1 with TRBJ2-7; tentative D call: TRBD2 (5 bases). The CDR3 loop spans 15 amino acids. Germline CDR1 is SGHAT and CDR2 is FQDESV (reference sequence). CDR3 in amino acids: CASSQDRGRGYEQYF. The CDR3 DNA reads as TGCGCCAGCAGCCAAGATCGGGGTCGTGGCTACGAGCAGTACTTC.

This clonotype has ten or more counts. V usage is TRBV29-1 and J usage is TRBJ2-7; D unresolved. This CDR3 has 13 amino acids. The V end was cut by 5 bases, the J end by 2 bases, with 13 bases between. The germline gives CDR1 SQVTM, CDR2 ANQGSEA. The CDR3 region is CSVQSGRTYEQYF. Written as DNA, the CDR3 is TGCAGCGTTCAATCCGGCAGAACCTACGAGCAGTACTTC.

This clonotype has at least ten counts. The chain carries TRBV2 and TRBJ1-5; the match to TRBD1 covers 7 bases. The germline V gene encodes CDR1 SNHLY and CDR2 FYNNEI. V gave up 6 bases and J gave up 2 bases; unmatched junction bases: 4. There are 14 residues in the CDR3. The chain's CDR3 is CASRDDRGNQPQHF. The CDR3 DNA is TGTGCCAGCAGGGATGACAGGGGCAATCAGCCCCAGCATTTT.

This clonotype was picked up a small number of times. This chain uses TRBV5-4 with TRBJ2-5; 13 nucleotides align to TRBD2. This CDR3 contains 16 residues. The germline gives CDR1 SGHNT, CDR2 YYREEE (reference sequence). Losses at the gene ends were 1 base for V and 4 bases for J; bases not matched to a gene: 4. This CDR3 is CASSLRTSGSLETQYF. The CDR3 DNA is TGTGCCAGCAGCTTGCGGACTAGCGGGAGTTTAGAGACCCAGTACTTC.

The V call is TRBV24-1, the J call TRBJ2-7; D gene uncertain. Per the germline V gene, CDR1 is KGHDR and CDR2 is SFDVKD. V lost 3 bases and J lost 3, with 14 bases in between. The CDR3 extends over 15 amino acids. The CDR3 region is CATSDPGPRGYEQYF. CDR3 bases: TGTGCCACCAGTGATCCGGGCCCCCGAGGCTACGAGCAGTACTTC.

In its sample, this clonotype was seen a few times. Germline and junction disagree at one end, which may indicate a read error. The chain uses TRBV24-1 and TRBJ1-5; a possible D gene is TRBD1 (6 bases). CDR3 size: 15 residues. CDR1 is KGHDR and CDR2 is SFDVKD in the germline V gene. CDR3 nucleotides: TGTGCCAGCAGTTACGTTCAAGGGGGTAATCAGCCCCAGCATTTT. It specifies CASSYVQGGNQPQHF.

This clonotype was counted a few times. This chain connects TRBV25-1 to TRBJ1-1; D is undetermined. The germline CDR1 and CDR2 sequences are MGHDK and SYGVNS. The CDR3 loop spans 16 amino acids. V dropped 2 bases and J dropped 0 bases, with 13 bases sitting between them. The CDR3 region has the DNA TGTGCCAGCAGTGAAGCGAAACACCGATTGAACACTGAAGCTTTCTTT. Protein: CASSEAKHRLNTEAFF. The complete variable domain, with remaining parts taken from reference TRBV25-1 and TRBJ1-1, reads EADIYQTPRYLVIGTGKKITLECSQTMGHDKMYWYQQDPGMELHLIHYSYGVNSTEKGDLSSESTVSRIRTEHFPLTLESARPSHTSQYLCASSEAKHRLNTEAFFGQGTRLTVV.

Concerning this clonotype itself: A much more abundant neighbour one base away suggests this may be a read error. The rearrangement joins TRBV2 to TRBJ1-6; possible D gene TRBD1, 6 bases. This CDR3 comprises 14 residues. Germline V gene lookup returns CDR1 SNHLY and CDR2 FYNNEI. The CDR3 loop reads CASGDAYRDSPLHF. The CDR3 DNA follows: TGTGCCAGCGGTGACGCGTACAGGGATTCACCCCTCCACTTT. Together with reference TRBV2 and TRBJ1-6, the CDR3 gives the full variable domain: EPEVTQTPSHQVTQMGQEVILRCVPISNHLYFYWYRQILGQKVEFLVSFYNNEISEKSEIFDDQFSVERPDGSNFTLKIRSTKLEDSAMYFCASGDAYRDSPLHFGNGTRLTVT.

This chain uses TRBV6-5 with TRBJ1-2; D gene ambiguous. Trimming pared 1 base from V and 6 bases from J, leaving 9 bases between. CDR1 and CDR2 (germline): MNHEY, SVGAGI. This CDR3 contains 13 residues. CDR3 bases: TGTGCCAGCAGTTACTTAGGCTGGCATGGCTACACCTTC. It encodes CASSYLGWHGYTF.

V gene TRBV5-5 combines with J gene TRBJ2-7; D not resolved. Germline loops: CDR1 SGHKS, CDR2 YYEKEE (reference sequence). The V gene lost 4 bases and the J gene lost 0 bases, with 17 bases spanning the gap. This CDR3 comprises 16 residues. CDR3 DNA: TGTGCCAGCAGCCTCCCAACGACTCATGGCTCCTACGAGCAGTACTTC. This translates into CASSLPTTHGSYEQYF.

Remarks on this clonotype: At one end the junction does not follow the germline gene, possibly because of a read error. The V call is TRBV7-8, the J call TRBJ1-1; TRBD1 matches at 10 bases. This CDR3 spans 16 amino acids. The germline V gene has CDR1 SGHVS and CDR2 FQNEAQ. The CDR3 here is CASSQAEGQGRTEAFF. The CDR3, as DNA: TGCGCCAGCAGCCAAGCCGAGGGACAGGGGAGGACTGAAGCTTTCTTT.